The clone carrying this T cell receptor (beta chain) came up a few times. Here immunoSEQ multiplex PCR was the method, and the copy in TCRdb shows in-frame clones only, minus some. The sample holds approximately 60,000 clones, roughly nine tenths seen once. The source of the sample is a study of control samples from healthy donors and cancer patients. After removal of 4 bases from V and 6 bases from J, the junction contained 12 bases not matched to a gene. CDR3 length: 17 residues. Germline V lookup: CDR1 SGHTA, CDR2 FQGNSA. Sequenced input: PBMCs. The origin of this receptor is a woman between 45 and 60 years old with colorectal cancer. This chain connects TRBV7-2 to TRBJ1-6, with 7 positions matching TRBD1. The DNA for the CDR3 is TGTGCCAGCAGCTCAAGAGGGCCGGGACAGAGTAATTCACCCCTCCACTTT. Its translation: CASSSRGPGQSNSPLHF.